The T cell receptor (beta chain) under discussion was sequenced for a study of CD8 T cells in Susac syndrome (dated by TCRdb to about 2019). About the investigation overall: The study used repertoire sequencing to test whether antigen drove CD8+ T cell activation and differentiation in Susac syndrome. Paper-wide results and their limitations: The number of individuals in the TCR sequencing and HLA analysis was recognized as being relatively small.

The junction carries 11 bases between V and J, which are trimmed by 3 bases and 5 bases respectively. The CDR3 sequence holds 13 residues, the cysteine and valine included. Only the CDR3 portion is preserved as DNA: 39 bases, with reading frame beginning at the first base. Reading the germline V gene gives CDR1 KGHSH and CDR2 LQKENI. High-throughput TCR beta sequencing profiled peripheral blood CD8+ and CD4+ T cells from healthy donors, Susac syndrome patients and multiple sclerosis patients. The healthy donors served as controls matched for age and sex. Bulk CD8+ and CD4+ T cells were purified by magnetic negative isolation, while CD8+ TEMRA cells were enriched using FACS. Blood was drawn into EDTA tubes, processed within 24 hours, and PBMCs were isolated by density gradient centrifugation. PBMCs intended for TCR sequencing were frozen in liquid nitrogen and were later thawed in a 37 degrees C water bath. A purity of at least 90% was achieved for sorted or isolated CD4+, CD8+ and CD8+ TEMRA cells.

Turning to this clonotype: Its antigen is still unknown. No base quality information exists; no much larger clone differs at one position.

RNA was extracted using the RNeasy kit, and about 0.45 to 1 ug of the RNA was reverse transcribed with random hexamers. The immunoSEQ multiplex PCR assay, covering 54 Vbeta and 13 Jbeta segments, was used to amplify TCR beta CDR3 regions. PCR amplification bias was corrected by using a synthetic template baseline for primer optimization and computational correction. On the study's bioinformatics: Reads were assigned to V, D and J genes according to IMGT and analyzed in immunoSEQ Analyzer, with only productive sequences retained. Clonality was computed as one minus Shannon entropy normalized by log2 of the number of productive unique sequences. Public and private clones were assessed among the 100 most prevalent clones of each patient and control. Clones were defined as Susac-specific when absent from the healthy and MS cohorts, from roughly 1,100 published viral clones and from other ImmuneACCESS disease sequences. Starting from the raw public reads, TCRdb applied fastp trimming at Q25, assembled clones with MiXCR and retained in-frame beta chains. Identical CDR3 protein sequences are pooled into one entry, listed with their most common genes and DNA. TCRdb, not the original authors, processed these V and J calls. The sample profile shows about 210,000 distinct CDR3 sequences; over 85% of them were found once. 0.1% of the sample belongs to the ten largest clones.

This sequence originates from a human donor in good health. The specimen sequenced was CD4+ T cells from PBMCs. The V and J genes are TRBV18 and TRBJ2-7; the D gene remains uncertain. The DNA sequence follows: TGTGCCAGCTCACCCGGGCAGGCGGACGAGCAGTACGTC. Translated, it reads CASSPGQADEQYV.